Listed below are T cell receptor beta chains from one sample, sequenced in a study of blood T cell repertoires in COVID-19. Libraries were prepared by immunoSEQ multiplex PCR; TCRdb keeps only in-frame clonotypes and omits some of them. The profile covers over 120,000 clones, with about 79% appearing a single time and under 6% taken by the ten largest. Material: peripheral blood. These receptors all stem from a woman aged 80 or over with active or convalescent COVID-19. Both conserved end residues are part of each CDR3. A D gene is named only where the DNA matches it firmly. Size values are once, few and many counts, or a class for expanded clones, and some rows have none.

clone_size j_call d_call v_call cdr3_aa cdr3_nt
. TRBJ1-1 . TRBV3-1/TRBV3-2 CASSQGGNTEAFF TGTGCCAGCAGCCAAGGCGGGAACACTGAAGCTTTCTTT
. TRBJ1-2 TRBD1 TRBV29-1 CSARAVQGEGYTF TGCAGCGCCCGTGCCGTACAGGGGGAAGGCTACACCTTC
. TRBJ2-7 TRBD1 TRBV7-2 CASSQGQAQSSYEQYF TGTGCCAGCAGCCAGGGACAGGCCCAGAGCTCCTACGAGCAGTACTTC
once TRBJ2-5 . TRBV5-6 CASSPVSQETQYF TGTGCCAGCAGCCCGGTTTCTCAAGAGACCCAGTACTTC
. TRBJ2-2 . TRBV6-5 CASSYSPVNTGELFF TGTGCCAGCAGTTACTCCCCCGTAAACACCGGGGAGCTGTTTTTT
. TRBJ2-7 . TRBV6-1 CASRQAAYEQYF TGTGCCAGCAGACAGGCGGCCTACGAGCAGTACTTC
. TRBJ1-2 . TRBV30 CAWSPGTDYGYTF TGTGCCTGGAGTCCCGGGACTGACTATGGCTACACCTTC
. TRBJ2-3 TRBD2 TRBV5-1 CASSTRGATDTQYF TGCGCCAGCAGCACGCGGGGGGCCACAGATACGCAGTATTTT
. TRBJ1-5 . TRBV19 CASRTSGGGNQPQHF TGTGCCAGTAGAACCTCGGGGGGGGGAAATCAGCCCCAGCATTTT
. TRBJ2-4 . TRBV28 CASSPDNKNIQYF TGTGCCAGCAGCCCGGACAACAAAAACATTCAGTACTTC
. TRBJ2-1 TRBD1 TRBV6-2/TRBV6-3 CASSYRTGEQFF TGTGCCAGCAGTTACAGGACAGGGGAGCAGTTCTTC
. TRBJ2-6 . TRBV11-2 CASSFKRVVSGANVLTF TGTGCCAGCAGCTTTAAGCGGGTGGTCTCTGGGGCCAACGTCCTGACTTTC
. TRBJ2-3 TRBD2 TRBV19 CASSTGGQNTQYF TGTGCCAGTAGTACGGGGGGGCAAAATACGCAGTATTTT
. TRBJ1-3 . TRBV29-1 CSVATSHGNTIYF TGCAGCGTTGCAACAAGTCACGGAAACACCATATATTTT
. TRBJ1-5 . TRBV13 CASSLYDQPQHF TGTGCCAGCAGCCTCTACGATCAGCCCCAGCATTTT
. TRBJ2-6 TRBD2 TRBV6-5 CASKRGSGANVLTF TGTGCCAGCAAGCGGGGCTCTGGGGCCAACGTCCTGACTTTC
. TRBJ1-4 TRBD1 TRBV3-1/TRBV3-2 CASSQGTGGQLNEKLFF TGTGCCAGCAGCCAAGGGACAGGGGGCCAGCTGAATGAAAAACTGTTTTTT
. TRBJ1-5 . TRBV30 CAWSSDRQNQPQHF TGTGCCTGGAGTTCGGACAGACAGAATCAGCCCCAGCATTTT
. TRBJ2-2 . TRBV30 CAWSVNLATGELFF TGTGCCTGGAGTGTAAATCTAGCTACCGGGGAGCTGTTTTTT
few TRBJ2-2 TRBD1 TRBV5-4 CASSSWTGRGELFF TGTGCCAGCAGCTCCTGGACAGGAAGGGGGGAGCTGTTTTTT
. TRBJ1-5 . TRBV19 CASQHRGNQPQHF TGTGCCAGCCAGCATCGGGGAAATCAGCCCCAGCATTTT
. TRBJ1-6 TRBD1 TRBV30 CAWSLLGQGGSPLHF TGTGCCTGGAGTCTCCTGGGACAGGGAGGTTCACCCCTCCACTTT
. TRBJ2-7 . TRBV5-5 CASSSMPAYEQYF TGTGCCAGCAGCAGCATGCCCGCCTACGAGCAGTACTTC
. TRBJ1-1 . TRBV11-2 CASSLLQGMNTEAFF TGTGCCAGCAGCCTCCTACAGGGCATGAACACTGAAGCTTTCTTT
. TRBJ1-2 TRBD1 TRBV5-4 CASSAGDRGRGYGYTF TGTGCCAGCAGCGCAGGGGACAGGGGGCGCGGCTATGGCTACACCTTC
once TRBJ2-3 TRBD2 TRBV19 CASSETSGGTDTQYF TGTGCCAGTAGCGAGACTAGCGGGGGCACAGATACGCAGTATTTT
. TRBJ2-2 TRBD2 TRBV11-2 CASRVSGGTGELFF TGTGCCAGCAGGGTTAGCGGGGGCACCGGGGAGCTGTTTTTT
. TRBJ1-2 TRBD1 TRBV6-5 CASTKGQGAVGYTF TGTGCCAGCACCAAGGGACAGGGGGCGGTTGGCTACACCTTC
. TRBJ2-1 . TRBV19 CASSIESSSYNEQFF TGTGCCAGTAGTATAGAGTCGAGCTCCTACAATGAGCAGTTCTTC
. TRBJ2-7 TRBD1 TRBV2 CARSPGQGGEQYF TGTGCCAGATCCCCGGGACAGGGAGGCGAGCAGTACTTC
few TRBJ2-7 . TRBV13 CASSLAGYEQYF TGTGCCAGCAGCTTAGCAGGATACGAGCAGTACTTC
. TRBJ2-1 TRBD1 TRBV10-1 CASSETDRSSYNEQFF TGCGCCAGCAGTGAAACGGACAGGAGCTCCTACAATGAGCAGTTCTTC
few TRBJ1-4 . TRBV4-1 CASSQEEEDSKKLFF TGCGCCAGCAGCCAAGAAGAAGAAGACAGCAAAAAACTGTTTTTT